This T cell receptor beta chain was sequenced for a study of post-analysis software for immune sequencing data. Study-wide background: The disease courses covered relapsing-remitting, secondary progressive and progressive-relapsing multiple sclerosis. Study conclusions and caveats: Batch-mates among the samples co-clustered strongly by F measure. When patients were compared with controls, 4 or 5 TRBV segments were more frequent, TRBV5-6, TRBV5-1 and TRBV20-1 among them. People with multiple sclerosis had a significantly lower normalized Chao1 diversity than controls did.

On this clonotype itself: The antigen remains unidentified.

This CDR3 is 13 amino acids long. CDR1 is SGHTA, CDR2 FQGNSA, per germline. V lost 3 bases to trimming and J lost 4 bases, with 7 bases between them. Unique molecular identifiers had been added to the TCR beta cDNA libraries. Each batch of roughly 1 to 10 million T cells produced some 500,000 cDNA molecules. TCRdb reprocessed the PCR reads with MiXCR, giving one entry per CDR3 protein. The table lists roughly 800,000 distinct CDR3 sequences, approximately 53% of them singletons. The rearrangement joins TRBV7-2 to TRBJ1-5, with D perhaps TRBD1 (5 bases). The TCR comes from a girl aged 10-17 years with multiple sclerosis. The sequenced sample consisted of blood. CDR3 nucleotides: TGTGCCAGCAGCTTTCCAGGGAATCAGCCCCAGCATTTT. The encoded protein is CASSFPGNQPQHF.